The rows below give T cell receptor beta chains drawn from one sample of a study of cytomegalovirus exposure and HLA in healthy donors. Here immunoSEQ multiplex PCR was the method, and the copy in TCRdb shows in-frame clones only, minus some. The table records roughly 190,000 clones, 87% of them present only once. The sequenced sample was PBMCs. Receptor source: a boy between 2 and 15 years old in good health and CMV-seronegative. Both conserved end residues are part of each CDR3.

TRBJ2-7 | TRBV19 | CANSIVEGGGYEQYF
TRBJ2-3 | TRBV5-1 | CASSPGTSGRAVDTQYF
TRBJ1-1 | TRBV18 | CASSSRDREMNTEAFF
TRBJ2-7 | TRBV27 | CASSSGGLAEQYF
TRBJ1-1 | TRBV6-1 | CASSTGGRAFF
TRBJ1-2 | TRBV18 | CASSRDSNYGYTF
TRBJ2-7 | TRBV19 | CASSPPGRTYEQYF
TRBJ1-4 | TRBV7-9 | CASSHLPGPGGKLGEKLFF
TRBJ2-3 | TRBV7-9 | CASSLDWRVTQYF
TRBJ1-1 | TRBV30 | CAWNDRGNTEAFF
TRBJ2-2 | TRBV7-9 | CSSSSTEHGELFF
TRBJ2-3 | TRBV5-1 | CATAVTGGADTQYF
TRBJ2-5 | TRBV5-1 | CASSRWGGEGETQYF
TRBJ2-7 | TRBV30 | CAFQTSGRHEQYF
TRBJ2-5 | TRBV28 | CASSLIGETQYF
TRBJ1-2 | TRBV2 | CASAVRQGWGYGYTF
TRBJ1-1 | TRBV5-4 | CASSLGAGDTEAFF
TRBJ1-2 | TRBV28 | CASSIQPPSRQGAGGYTF
TRBJ1-5 | TRBV19 | CASSIERPMGGQPQHF
TRBJ1-5 | TRBV28 | CASSPGRVNQPQHF
TRBJ2-3 | TRBV27 | CASSSGLAGATDTQYF
TRBJ1-1 | TRBV5-6 | CANSLPGGEAEAFF
TRBJ2-7 | TRBV19 | CASSTGTTSYEQYF
TRBJ2-7 | TRBV2 | CASKDRTGGDEQYF
TRBJ2-7 | TRBV7-8 | CASSSPTSGRNYEQYF
TRBJ2-7 | TRBV6-1 | CASSEALLASNPYEQYF
TRBJ1-2 | TRBV10-3 | CAISGRWTGAVYGYTF
TRBJ2-4 | TRBV28 | CASSSGLALAKNIQYF